This T cell receptor (beta chain) stems from a study of control samples from healthy donors and cancer patients. V shed 3 bases and J 4 bases; nucleotides not matched to a gene: 0. Germline lookup yields CDR1 LNHNV and CDR2 YYDKDF (reference sequence). This CDR3 spans 15 amino acids. This table comes from immunoSEQ multiplex PCR, and its TCRdb copy is limited to in-frame clones, with some not included. The sample shows more than 95,000 clones, roughly 87% of them seen only once. This sequence originates from a man in his forties or fifties in good health. The chain carries TRBV15 and TRBJ2-3; 14 bases match TRBD2. Sample: blood. CDR3: CATSRTSGGADTQYF. The DNA of the CDR3 is TGTGCCACCAGCAGGACTAGCGGGGGGGCAGATACGCAGTATTTT.